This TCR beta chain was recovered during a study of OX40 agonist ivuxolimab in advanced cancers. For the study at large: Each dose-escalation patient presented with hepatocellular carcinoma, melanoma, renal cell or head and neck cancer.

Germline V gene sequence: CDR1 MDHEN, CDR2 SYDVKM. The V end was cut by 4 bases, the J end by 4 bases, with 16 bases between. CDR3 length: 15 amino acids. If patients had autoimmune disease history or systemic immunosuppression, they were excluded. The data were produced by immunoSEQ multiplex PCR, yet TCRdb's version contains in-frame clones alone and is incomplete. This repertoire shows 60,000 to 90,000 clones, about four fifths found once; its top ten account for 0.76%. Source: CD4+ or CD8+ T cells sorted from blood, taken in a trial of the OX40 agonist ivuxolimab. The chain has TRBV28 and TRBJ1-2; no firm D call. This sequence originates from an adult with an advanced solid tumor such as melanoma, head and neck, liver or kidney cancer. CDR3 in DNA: TGTGCCAGCAGTTCCCTCTCCCCGGAATCCTATGGCTACACCTTC. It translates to CASSSLSPESYGYTF.